This T cell receptor beta chain was sequenced for a study of shared clonotypes between healthy human individuals. The germline V gene encodes CDR1 MNHNS and CDR2 SASEGT. V lost 6 bases to trimming and J lost 6 bases, with 15 bases between them. The CDR3 covers 14 residues. The table came from immunoSEQ multiplex PCR; TCRdb's copy has only in-frame clones and leaves some out. Here the sample spans 400,000 to 600,000 clones, more than 75% being singletons. V gene TRBV6-1 combines with J gene TRBJ1-5; D possibly corresponds to TRBD1 (5 bases). This clonotype originated in a woman aged 40-49 years in good health. Some clones in this sample may be carry-over from other donors' samples. The sample comprised PBMCs. In DNA, the CDR3 is TGTGCCAGCAGAACCGGGACTCCAGCTCAGCCCCAGCATTTT. It is translated as CASRTGTPAQPQHF.